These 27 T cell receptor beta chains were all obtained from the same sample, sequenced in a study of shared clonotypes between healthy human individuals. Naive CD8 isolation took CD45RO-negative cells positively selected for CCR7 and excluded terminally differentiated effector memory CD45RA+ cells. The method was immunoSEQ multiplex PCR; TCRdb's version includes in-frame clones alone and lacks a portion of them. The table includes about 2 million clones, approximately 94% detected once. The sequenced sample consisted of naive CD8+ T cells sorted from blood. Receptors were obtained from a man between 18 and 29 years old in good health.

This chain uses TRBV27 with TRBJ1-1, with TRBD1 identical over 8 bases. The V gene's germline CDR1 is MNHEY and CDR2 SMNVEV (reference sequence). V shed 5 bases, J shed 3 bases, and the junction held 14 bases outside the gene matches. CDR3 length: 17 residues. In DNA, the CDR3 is TGTGCCAGCAGTCGCCCCCCCGACAGGGGAAGGGACACTGAAGCTTTCTTT. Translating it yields CASSRPPDRGRDTEAFF.

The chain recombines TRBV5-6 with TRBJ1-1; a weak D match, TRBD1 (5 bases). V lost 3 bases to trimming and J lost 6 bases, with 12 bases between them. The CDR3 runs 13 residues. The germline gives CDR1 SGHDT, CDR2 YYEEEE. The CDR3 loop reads CASSSRGIAEAFF. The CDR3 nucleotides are TGTGCCAGCAGCTCCCGGGGGATCGCTGAAGCTTTCTTT.

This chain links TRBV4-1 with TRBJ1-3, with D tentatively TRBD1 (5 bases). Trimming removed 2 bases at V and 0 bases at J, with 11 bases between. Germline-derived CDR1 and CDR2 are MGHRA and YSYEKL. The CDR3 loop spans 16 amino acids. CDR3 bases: TGCGCCAGCAGCCAAAAGGGGCCGGGCTCTGGAAACACCATATATTTT. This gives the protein CASSQKGPGSGNTIYF.

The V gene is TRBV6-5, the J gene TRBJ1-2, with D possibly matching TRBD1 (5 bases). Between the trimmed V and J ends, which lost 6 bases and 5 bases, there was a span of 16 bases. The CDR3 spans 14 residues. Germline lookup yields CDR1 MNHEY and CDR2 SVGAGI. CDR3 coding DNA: TGTGCCAGCAGGGAGGACCAGGGCCTGTATGGCTACACCTTC. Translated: CASREDQGLYGYTF.

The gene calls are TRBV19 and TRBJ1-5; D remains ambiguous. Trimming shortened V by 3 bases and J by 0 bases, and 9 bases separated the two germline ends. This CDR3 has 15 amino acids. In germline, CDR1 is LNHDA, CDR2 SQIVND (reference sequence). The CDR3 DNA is TGTGCCAGTAGTATCCCTGTCTATAGCAATCAGCCCCAGCATTTT. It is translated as CASSIPVYSNQPQHF.

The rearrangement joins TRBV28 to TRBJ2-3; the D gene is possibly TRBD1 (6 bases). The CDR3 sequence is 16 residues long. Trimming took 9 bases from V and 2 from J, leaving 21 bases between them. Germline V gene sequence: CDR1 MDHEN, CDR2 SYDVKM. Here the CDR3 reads CASLQGINSYTDTQYF. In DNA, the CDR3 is TGTGCCAGTCTTCAGGGGATCAACAGTTACACAGATACGCAGTATTTT.

This CDR3 reads CASSSVGQGMDEQFF. In DNA form, the CDR3 reads TGTGCCAGCAGCTCGGTGGGACAGGGGATGGATGAGCAGTTCTTC. The J gene is TRBJ2-1, the V gene TRBV11-2; 10 bases align to TRBD1. J was trimmed by 8 bases and V by 4 bases; bases with no gene match: 8. Germline CDR1 SGHAT, CDR2 FQNNGV. This CDR3 is 15 amino acids long.

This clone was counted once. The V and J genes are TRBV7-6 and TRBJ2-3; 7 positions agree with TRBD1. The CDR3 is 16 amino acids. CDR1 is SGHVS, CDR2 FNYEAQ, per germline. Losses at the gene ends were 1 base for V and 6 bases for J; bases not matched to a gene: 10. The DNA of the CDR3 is TGTGCCAGCAGCTTAGTCCCGGGACAGACCAAGGATACGCAGTATTTT. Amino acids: CASSLVPGQTKDTQYF.

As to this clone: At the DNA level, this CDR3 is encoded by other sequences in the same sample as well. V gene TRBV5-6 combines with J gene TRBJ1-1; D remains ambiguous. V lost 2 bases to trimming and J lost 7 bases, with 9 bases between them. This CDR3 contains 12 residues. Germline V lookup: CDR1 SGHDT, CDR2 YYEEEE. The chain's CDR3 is CASSFGQLEAFF. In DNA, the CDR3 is TGTGCCAGCAGCTTTGGCCAACTTGAAGCTTTCTTT.

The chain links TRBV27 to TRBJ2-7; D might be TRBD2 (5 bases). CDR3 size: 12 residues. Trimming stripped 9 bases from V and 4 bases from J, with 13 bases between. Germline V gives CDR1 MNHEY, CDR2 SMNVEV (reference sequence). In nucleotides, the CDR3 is TGTGCCAGTACGGGATTTTCATACGAGCAGTACTTC. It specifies CASTGFSYEQYF.

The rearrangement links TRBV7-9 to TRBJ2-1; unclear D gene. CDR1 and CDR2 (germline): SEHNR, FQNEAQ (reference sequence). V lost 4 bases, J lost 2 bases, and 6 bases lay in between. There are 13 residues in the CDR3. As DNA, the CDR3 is TGTGCCAGCAGCTATGTCCCCTACAATGAGCAGTTCTTC. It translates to CASSYVPYNEQFF.

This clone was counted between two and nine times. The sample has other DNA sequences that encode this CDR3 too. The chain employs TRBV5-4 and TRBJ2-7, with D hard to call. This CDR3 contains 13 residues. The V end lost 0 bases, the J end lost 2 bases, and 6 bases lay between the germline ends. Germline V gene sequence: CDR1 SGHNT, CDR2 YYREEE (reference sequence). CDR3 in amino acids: CASSLAGPYEQYF. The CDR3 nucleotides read TGTGCCAGCAGCTTGGCAGGTCCCTACGAGCAGTACTTC.

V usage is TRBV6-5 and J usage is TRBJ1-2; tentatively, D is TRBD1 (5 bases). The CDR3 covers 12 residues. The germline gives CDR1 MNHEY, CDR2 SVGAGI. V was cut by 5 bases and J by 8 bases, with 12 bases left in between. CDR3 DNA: TGTGCCAGCAGTGCCTTGGGGGTAGGCTACACCTTC. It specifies CASSALGVGYTF.

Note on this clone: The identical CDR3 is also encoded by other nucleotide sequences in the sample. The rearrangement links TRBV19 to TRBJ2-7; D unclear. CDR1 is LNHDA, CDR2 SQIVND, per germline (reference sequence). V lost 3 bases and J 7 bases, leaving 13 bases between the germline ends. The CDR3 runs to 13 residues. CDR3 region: CASSIRPAGEQYF. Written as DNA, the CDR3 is TGTGCCAGTAGTATCCGTCCCGCCGGGGAGCAGTACTTC.

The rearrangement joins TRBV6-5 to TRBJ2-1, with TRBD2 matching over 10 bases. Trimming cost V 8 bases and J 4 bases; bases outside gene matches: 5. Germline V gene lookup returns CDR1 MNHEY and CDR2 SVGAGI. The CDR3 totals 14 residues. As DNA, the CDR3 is TGTGCCAGCCATGGACTAGCGGATTACAATGAGCAGTTCTTC. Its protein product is CASHGLADYNEQFF.

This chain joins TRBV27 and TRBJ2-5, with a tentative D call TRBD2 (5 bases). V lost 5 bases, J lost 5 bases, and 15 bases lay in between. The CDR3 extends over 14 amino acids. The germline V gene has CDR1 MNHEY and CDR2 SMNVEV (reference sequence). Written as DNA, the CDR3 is TGTGCCAGCAGTCCAGTGTCGGGCGGGGAGACCCAGTACTTC. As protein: CASSPVSGGETQYF.

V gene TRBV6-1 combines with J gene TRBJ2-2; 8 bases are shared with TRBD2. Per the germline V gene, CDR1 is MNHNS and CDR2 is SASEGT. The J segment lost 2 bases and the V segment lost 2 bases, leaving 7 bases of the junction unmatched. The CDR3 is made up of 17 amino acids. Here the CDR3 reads CASSELAGNPNTGELFF. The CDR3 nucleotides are TGTGCCAGCAGTGAACTAGCGGGCAACCCTAACACCGGGGAGCTGTTTTTT.

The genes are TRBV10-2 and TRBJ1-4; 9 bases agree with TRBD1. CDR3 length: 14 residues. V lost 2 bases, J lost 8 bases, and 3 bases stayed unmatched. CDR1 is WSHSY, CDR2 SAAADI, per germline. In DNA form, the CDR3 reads TGCGCCAGCAGTGAGGGACAGGGGAGGGAAAAACTGTTTTTT. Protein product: CASSEGQGREKLFF.

The CDR3 DNA is TGTGCCAGCGGGACTAGCGGGATGATTAATGAGCAGTTCTTC. It is translated as CASGTSGMINEQFF. J is TRBJ2-1 and V is TRBV2; 13 nucleotides line up with TRBD2. The CDR3 runs to 14 residues. The trim removed 8 bases at V and 7 bases at J, leaving 5 bases unmatched. CDR1 and CDR2 from the germline V gene are SNHLY and FYNNEI.

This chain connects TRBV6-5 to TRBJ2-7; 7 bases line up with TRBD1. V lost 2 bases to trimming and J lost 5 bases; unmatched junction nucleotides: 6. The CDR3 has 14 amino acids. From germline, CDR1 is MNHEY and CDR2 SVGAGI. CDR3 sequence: CASSYRGRVHEQYF. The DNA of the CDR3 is TGTGCCAGCAGTTACAGGGGGCGCGTGCACGAGCAGTACTTC.

The CDR3 coding sequence is TGTGCCAGCAGCTTCTGGGACAGGGGGGGCATTGAAGCTTTCTTT. It translates to CASSFWDRGGIEAFF. The chain links TRBV7-9 to TRBJ1-1; 11 positions match TRBD1. There are 15 residues in the CDR3. The germline gives CDR1 SEHNR, CDR2 FQNEAQ (reference sequence). Germline trimming cut 3 bases from V and 7 bases from J; bases unmatched to any gene: 7.

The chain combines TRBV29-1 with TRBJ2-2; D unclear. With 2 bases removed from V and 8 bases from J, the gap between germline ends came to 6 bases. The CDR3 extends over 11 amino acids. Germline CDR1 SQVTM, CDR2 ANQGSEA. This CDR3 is CSVELSGELFF. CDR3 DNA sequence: TGCAGCGTTGAATTATCGGGGGAGCTGTTTTTT.

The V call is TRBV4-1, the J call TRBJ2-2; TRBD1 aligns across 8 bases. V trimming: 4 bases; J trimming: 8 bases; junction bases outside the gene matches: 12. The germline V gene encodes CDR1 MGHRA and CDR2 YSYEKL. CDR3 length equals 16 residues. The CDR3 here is CASSPRAQGASGELFF. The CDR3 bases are TGCGCCAGCAGCCCAAGGGCTCAGGGGGCTTCAGGGGAGCTGTTTTTT.

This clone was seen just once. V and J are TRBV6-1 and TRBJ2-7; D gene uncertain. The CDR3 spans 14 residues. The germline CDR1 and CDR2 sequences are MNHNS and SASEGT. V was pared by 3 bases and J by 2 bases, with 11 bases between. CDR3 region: CASSEDPRPYEQYF. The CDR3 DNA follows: TGTGCCAGCAGTGAGGACCCTCGTCCCTACGAGCAGTACTTC.

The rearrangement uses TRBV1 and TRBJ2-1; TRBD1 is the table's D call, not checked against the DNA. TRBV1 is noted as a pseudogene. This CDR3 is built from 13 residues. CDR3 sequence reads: CTRSGCSYNEQFF. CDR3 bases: TGCACCAGGTCAGGTTGCTCCTACAATGAGCAGTTCTTC.

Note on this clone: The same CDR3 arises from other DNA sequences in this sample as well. The CDR3 nucleotides are TGTGCCAGCAGTTACTCCGCGGGGGAGTCCTACAATGAGCAGTTCTTC. This encodes CASSYSAGESYNEQFF. This chain links TRBV6-5 with TRBJ2-1; TRBD2 aligns across 7 bases. Trimming took 0 bases from V and 1 from J; bases not matched to a gene: 3. Germline V lookup: CDR1 MNHEY, CDR2 SVGAGI. CDR3 length: 16 residues.

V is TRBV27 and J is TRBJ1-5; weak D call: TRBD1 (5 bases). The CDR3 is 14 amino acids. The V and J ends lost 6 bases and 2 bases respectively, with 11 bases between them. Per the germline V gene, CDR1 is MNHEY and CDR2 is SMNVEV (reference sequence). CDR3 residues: CASSSGIGNQPQHF. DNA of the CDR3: TGTGCCAGCAGCTCAGGGATTGGCAATCAGCCCCAGCATTTT.